This T cell receptor beta chain was obtained from a study of T-cell memory formation after mild COVID-19. Study summary: In these data, TCR clusters were largely donor specific. General study findings and limits: Memory from before infection featured some responding clones, which suggests cross-reactive memory joined.

Barcoded TCR alpha and TCR beta cDNA libraries with UMIs came from 5'RACE using constant-segment primers. Using its own MiXCR run on the 5' RACE reads, TCRdb lists one record per CDR3 protein. This sample has some 440,000 distinct CDR3 sequences; nearly 25% occur once, and the top ten carry around 13%. Concerning this clonotype: Its antigen remains unknown.

Germline CDR1 and CDR2: LNHNV and YYDKDF (reference sequence). This CDR3 spans 17 amino acids. The V end lost 4 bases, the J end lost 0 bases, and 16 bases lay between the germline ends. The clonotype comes from an adult woman who had mild COVID-19 (a few samples of this study predate the infection). Cell type and time point are not known. The V gene is TRBV15, the J gene TRBJ2-4; tentative D call: TRBD1 (5 bases). The specimen sequenced was PBMCs or a T cell subset sorted from them (not recorded which). CDR3 amino acids: CATSNPVSGPAKNIQYF. CDR3 nucleotide sequence: TGTGCCACCAGCAATCCTGTATCAGGGCCAGCCAAAAACATTCAGTACTTC. Full variable domain (outside the CDR3, taken from reference TRBV15 and TRBJ2-4): DAMVIQNPRYQVTQFGKPVTLSCSQTLNHNVMYWYQQKSSQAPKLLFHYYDKDFNNEADTPDNFQSRRPNTSFCFLDIRSPGLGDTAMYLCATSNPVSGPAKNIQYFGAGTRLSVL.